The 7 T cell receptor beta chains in this list originate from one sample, sequenced in a study of molecular identifiers for immune sequencing clone quantification. TCRdb re-derived calls from the PCR reads in MiXCR, one entry per CDR3 protein. Of about 36,000 distinct CDR3 sequences detected, under 20% appear once; the ten largest clones hold less than 1.2%. What was sequenced was naive CD8+ T cells from blood, with Jurkat cell RNA spiked in. The subset denotes: FACS-sorted CD8+CD4-CCR7+CD45RA+ naive T cells. The origin of the receptors is a human donor in good health. Some libraries in this study had Jurkat cell RNA spiked in.

The table lists this clonotype with many counts. The chain links TRBV5-1 to TRBJ2-5; no reliable D call. V was clipped by 4 bases and J by 0 bases, with 19 bases between them. Germline V gene lookup returns CDR1 SGHRS and CDR2 YFSETQ. The CDR3 runs to 17 residues. CDR3 sequence reads: CASSRPHHEQNQETQYF. In DNA form, the CDR3 reads TGCGCCAGCAGCCGGCCCCACCATGAACAGAACCAAGAGACCCAGTACTTC.

The sample holds many counts of this clonotype. The chain carries TRBV2 and TRBJ2-3; TRBD2 aligns across 9 bases. Germline values: CDR1 SNHLY, CDR2 FYNNEI. Trimming took 8 bases from V and 4 from J; bases not matched to a gene: 10. CDR3 length: 15 residues. CDR3 bases: TGTGCCAGCCCTCAACCGGGACTAGCTGCAGATACGCAGTATTTT. It is translated as CASPQPGLAADTQYF.

The V call is TRBV28, the J call TRBJ2-7, with TRBD1 matching 9 bases. The germline V gene has CDR1 MDHEN and CDR2 SYDVKM. The trim removed 4 bases at V and 5 bases at J, leaving 12 bases unmatched. This CDR3 comprises 16 residues. As DNA, the CDR3 is TGTGCCAGCAGTTCCGGGACAGGGAGTTTATGGGACGAGCAGTACTTC. Translation gives CASSSGTGSLWDEQYF.

This clonotype was seen ten or more times. The chain uses TRBV27 and TRBJ2-1; TRBD1 aligns across 7 bases. CDR3 length equals 13 residues. Germline V CDR1 and CDR2: MNHEY, SMNVEV (reference sequence). The V and J ends lost 7 bases and 7 bases, in that order; junction bases with no gene match: 7. The CDR3 nucleotides read TGTGCCAGCACCCCAGGGGGTACGAATGAGCAGTTCTTC. This codes for CASTPGGTNEQFF.

As concerns this clonotype: This may come from a read error, since a much larger clone is one base off. The chain links TRBV20-1 to TRBJ2-7, with 7 bases matching TRBD1. Germline V gene sequence: CDR1 DFQATT, CDR2 SNEGSKA (reference sequence). The CDR3 has 17 residues. Trimming removed 0 bases from V and 0 bases from J; junction bases left unmatched: 11. The CDR3 coding sequence is TGCAGTGCTAGAGATTGGGGGCGCAGGGGGAGCTCCTACGAGCAGTACTTC. Amino acids: CSARDWGRRGSSYEQYF.

The V call is TRBV20-1, the J call TRBJ1-3; D unresolved. The CDR3 sequence is 12 residues long. V was shortened by 0 bases and J by 3 bases, with 3 bases between the two germline ends. From germline, CDR1 is DFQATT and CDR2 SNEGSKA (reference sequence). The CDR3 DNA is TGCAGTGCTAGAGAAGGTGGAAACACCATATATTTT. It codes for CSAREGGNTIYF.

This clonotype was counted many times. The chain joins TRBV7-9 to TRBJ1-1; D is unclear. With 3 bases removed from V and 7 bases from J, the gap between germline ends came to 12 bases. Germline V gives CDR1 SEHNR, CDR2 FQNEAQ (reference sequence). The CDR3 is 13 amino acids. The CDR3 coding sequence is TGTGCCAGCAGCTTTGAAGACTCGAGTGAAGCTTTCTTT. As protein: CASSFEDSSEAFF.